Listed here is a single T cell receptor beta chain. Using a J-beta primer mix together with a sample-barcoded 5' primer, a second PCR was run for roughly 6 to 12 cycles. Each sample provided no less than 2.5 million CDR3-containing paired-end reads. MiXCR, applied by TCRdb to the 5' RACE reads, yields one record per CDR3 protein. The table has about 1.7 million distinct CDR3 sequences, approximately 28% seen once. This sample is part of a study of blood T cells in healthy people across ages. Total RNA extracted from each sample amounted to at least 6 micrograms. V lost 0 bases and J 4 bases, leaving 10 bases between the germline ends. This CDR3 spans 15 amino acids. Germline lookup yields CDR1 SGHRS and CDR2 YFSETQ.

Sequencing used blood. The sequence was collected from a woman under 40 in good health. The chain has TRBV5-1 and TRBJ1-4, with D possibly being TRBD1 (6 bases). The CDR3, as DNA: TGCGCCAGCAGCTTGGCGGACAGCCTTAATGAAAAACTGTTTTTT. This codes for CASSLADSLNEKLFF.